The T cell receptor (beta chain) under discussion was sequenced for a study of T cells in tuberculosis. Across the whole study: Samples predate treatment or fall within its first 7 days.

The time point here: new active TB diagnosis, blood taken before or within 7 days of starting treatment. Each patient had positive sputum smear microscopy and/or positive culture. On average about 100,000 T cells per donor were immunosequenced. On this clone itself: The antigen remains unidentified.

TCRdb's copy holds only in-frame clones and misses some; the assay was immunoSEQ multiplex PCR. Counted here are about 49,000 clones, about 95% occurring once; the ten biggest clones make up under 1.5%. Whole-study findings and limits: The TCR-beta difference was not significant; alpha differences partly reflected length.

This clonotype was obtained from an adult with tuberculosis. Source: PBMCs, taken at tuberculosis diagnosis.

The CDR3 reads CASSPQTELNTEAFF. The CDR3 coding sequence is TGTGCCAGCAGCCCACAGACAGAATTGAACACTGAAGCTTTCTTT. J is TRBJ1-1 and V is TRBV7-6; D might be TRBD1 (5 bases). The V end was cut by 5 bases, the J end by 0 bases, with 13 bases between. Germline CDR1 reads SGHVS; CDR2 reads FNYEAQ. The CDR3 extends over 15 amino acids.